This record concerns one T cell receptor beta chain sequence. The specificity of this receptor is unknown. No much larger clonotype is one base removed from it; base qualities were not supplied. The sample's treatment or condition, from its label and the paper: about 20 received Ad26.COV2.S at low or high dose, single or two shots; roughly five received placebo; per-sample allocation not given. Repertoires of vaccine and placebo recipients were sequenced from samples collected on day 63 after the first injection. Between 29 July and 7 August 2020, Cohort 1b enrolled around 25 adults aged 18-55 years at one site in Boston, USA. Ad26.COV2.S was a replication-incompetent adenovirus type 26 vector that expressed a prefusion-stabilized SARS-CoV-2 spike protein derived from the original Wuhan strain. TCRbeta CDR3 regions were sequenced with the immunoSEQ Assay. After extraction, genomic DNA underwent amplification by bias-controlled multiplex PCR, followed by high-throughput sequencing. In the source study's methods: Collapsing and filtering of sequences were performed to quantify the absolute abundance of each unique TCRbeta CDR3 region. T cell fraction was estimated by normalization of TCRbeta template counts to usable DNA, with usable DNA being measured through amplification of reference genes present in all nucleated cells. Repertoire TCRs were annotated as SARS-CoV-2-specific by exact matching of V gene, CDR3 amino acid sequence and J gene to a known reactive TCR set. The reference SARS-CoV-2 TCR set came from MIRA and was filtered for enrichment in COVID-19-positive ImmuneCODE repertoires, removing public or cross-reactive TCRs. Using the MIRA antigens, annotated TCRs were further analysed by specific ORF or by position within an ORF. Breadth was defined as annotated unique rearrangements over total unique productive rearrangements; depth was the summed frequency of those rearrangements. Two-sided Wilcoxon rank-sum tests were used to compare TCR breadth between groups. Imported from immuneACCESS, the table was reduced by TCRdb to in-frame sequences with V and J called. These copies leave out some clones; in studies compared against another copy, an unresolved V gene accounts for under half, and the cause of the remainder is not known. V, J and clone size are taken as reported in that table, and D and trimming were inferred from the DNA itself. The table for this sample lists about 680,000 clones; roughly nine tenths of them were counted only once. The ten largest clonotypes hold around 1.5% of the sample.

As encoded in the germline V gene (reference sequence), CDR1 is SEHNR while CDR2 is FQNEAQ. The V end gives up 0 bases and the J end 3 bases, leaving 4 bases in the junction not matched to a gene. Taken from cysteine to phenylalanine, the CDR3 has 15 residues. Kept here is only the CDR3 DNA, which spans 45 bases and is read in frame from base 1. This sample stems from a study of Ad26.COV2.S vaccination and SARS-CoV-2 variants (TCRdb year 2021). For context, the study as a whole: Vaccine-arm donors came from COV1001, a multicentre, randomized, double-blind, placebo-controlled phase I-IIa trial of Ad26.COV2.S in healthy adults. Ad26.COV2.S was administered intramuscularly at a dose of 5x10^10 or 1x10^11 viral particles, either as one shot or as two shots given 56 days apart. TCRbeta repertoire sequencing served as the tool for gauging how specific and how broad the SARS-CoV-2-reactive T cell receptors were following Ad26.COV2.S vaccination. A total of approximately 32 samples were included in the TCR-sequenced set, comprising approximately 20 Ad26.COV2.S vaccine recipients, 5 placebo recipients and 8 SARS-CoV-2 convalescent individuals. Trial participants were randomized into five groups of five, in which low-dose or high-dose Ad26.COV2.S was given once or twice, or placebo was given on both occasions. Investigators remained blinded to trial group allocation during experiments and outcome assessment. The full study reports these points: Vaccine and placebo recipients had similar non-spike TCR breadth, a finding consistent with the vaccine containing only spike. The study lacked the statistical power to compare responses across vaccine doses or regimens. The authors noted that the TCR breadth and depth analyses may have underestimated total T cell responses. After vaccination, substantial breadth of spike-specific CD8+ and CD4+ T cell responses was reported. Spike-specific TCR breadth was higher in Ad26.COV2.S recipients than in placebo recipients (P = 0.0014).

The chain was built from TRBV7-9 and TRBJ2-5; TRBD1 agrees with 7 junctional bases. The receptor was isolated from a person aged 18-65 years who received the Ad26.COV2.S COVID-19 vaccine or a placebo. The specimen comprised peripheral blood, sampled in a trial of Ad26.COV2.S vaccine versus placebo. The DNA sequence is given as TGTGCCAGCAGCTTAGCGCTAGGGACAGAAGAGACCCAGTACTTC. Its translation reads: CASSLALGTEETQYF.